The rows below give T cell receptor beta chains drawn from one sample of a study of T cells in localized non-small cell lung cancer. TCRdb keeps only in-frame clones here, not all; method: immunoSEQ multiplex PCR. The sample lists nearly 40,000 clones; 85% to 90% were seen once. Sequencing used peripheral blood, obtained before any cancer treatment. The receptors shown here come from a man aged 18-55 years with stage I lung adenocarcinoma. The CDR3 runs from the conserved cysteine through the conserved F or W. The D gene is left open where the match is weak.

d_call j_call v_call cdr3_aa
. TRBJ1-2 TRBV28 CASSFSAALYYGYTF
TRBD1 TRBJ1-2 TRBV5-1 CASSSTGEGYGYTF
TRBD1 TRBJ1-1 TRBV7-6 CASSLRTGATNTEAFF
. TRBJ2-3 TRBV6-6 CASTKTDTQYF
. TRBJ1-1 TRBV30 CAWSVAKAFF
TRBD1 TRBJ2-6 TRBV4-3 CASSQAYRGVRAGANVLTF
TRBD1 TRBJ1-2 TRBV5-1 CASSVGQLYGYTF
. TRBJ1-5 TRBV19 CASSFRGPQPQHF
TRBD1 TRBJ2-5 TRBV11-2 CASSPIRDSLMAQYF
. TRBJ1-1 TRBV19 CASRAELNTEAFF
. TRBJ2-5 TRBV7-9 CASSFGGKTQYF
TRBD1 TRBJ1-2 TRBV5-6 CASSRTGEIGGYTF
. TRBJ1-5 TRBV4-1 CASSQGGTSNQPQHF
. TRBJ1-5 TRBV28 CASRGYDQPQHF
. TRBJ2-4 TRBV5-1 CASSLTTKNIQYF
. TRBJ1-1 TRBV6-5 CASSYSGEGAEAFF